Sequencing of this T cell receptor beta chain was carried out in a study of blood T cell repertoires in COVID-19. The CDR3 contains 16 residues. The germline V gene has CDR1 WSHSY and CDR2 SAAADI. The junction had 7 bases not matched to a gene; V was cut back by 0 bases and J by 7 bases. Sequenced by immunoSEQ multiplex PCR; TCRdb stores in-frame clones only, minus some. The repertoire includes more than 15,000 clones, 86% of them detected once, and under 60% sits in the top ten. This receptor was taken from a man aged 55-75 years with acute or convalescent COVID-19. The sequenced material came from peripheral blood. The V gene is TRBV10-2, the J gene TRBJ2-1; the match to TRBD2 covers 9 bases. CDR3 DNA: TGCGCCAGCAGTGAGTCGAGTGCGGGAGGGCCTAATGAGCAGTTCTTC. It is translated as CASSESSAGGPNEQFF.